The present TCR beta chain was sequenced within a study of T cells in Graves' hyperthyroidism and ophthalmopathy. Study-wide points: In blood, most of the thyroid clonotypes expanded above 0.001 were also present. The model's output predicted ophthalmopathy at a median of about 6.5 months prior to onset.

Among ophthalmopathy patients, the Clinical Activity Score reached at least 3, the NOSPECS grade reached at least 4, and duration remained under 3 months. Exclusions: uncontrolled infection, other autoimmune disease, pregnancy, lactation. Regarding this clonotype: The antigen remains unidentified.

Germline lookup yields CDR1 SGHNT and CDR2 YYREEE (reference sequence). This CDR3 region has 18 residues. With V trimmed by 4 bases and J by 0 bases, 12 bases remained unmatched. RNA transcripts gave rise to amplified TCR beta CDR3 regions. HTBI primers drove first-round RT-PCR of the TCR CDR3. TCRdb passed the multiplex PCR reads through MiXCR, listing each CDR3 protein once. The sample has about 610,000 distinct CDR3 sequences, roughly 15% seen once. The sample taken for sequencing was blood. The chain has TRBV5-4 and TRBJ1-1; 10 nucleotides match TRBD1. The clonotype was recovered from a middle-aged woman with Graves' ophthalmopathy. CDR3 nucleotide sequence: TGTGCCAGCAGCCTTGGGTTAGGGGACAGGGGTATGAACACTGAAGCTTTCTTT. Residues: CASSLGLGDRGMNTEAFF.